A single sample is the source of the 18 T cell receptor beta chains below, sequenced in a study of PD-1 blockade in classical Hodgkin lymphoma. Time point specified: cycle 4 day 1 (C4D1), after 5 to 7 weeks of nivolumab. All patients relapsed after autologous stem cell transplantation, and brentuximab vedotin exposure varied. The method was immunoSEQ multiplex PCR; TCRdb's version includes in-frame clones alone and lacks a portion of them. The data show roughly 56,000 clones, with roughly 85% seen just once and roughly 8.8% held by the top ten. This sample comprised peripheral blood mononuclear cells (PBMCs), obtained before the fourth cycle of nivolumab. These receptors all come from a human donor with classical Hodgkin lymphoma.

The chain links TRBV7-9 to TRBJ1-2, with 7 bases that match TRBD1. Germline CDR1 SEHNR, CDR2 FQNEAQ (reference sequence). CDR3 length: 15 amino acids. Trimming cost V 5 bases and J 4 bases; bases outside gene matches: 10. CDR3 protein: CASSPETGKGYGYTF. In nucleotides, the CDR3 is TGTGCCAGCAGCCCAGAGACAGGGAAAGGCTATGGCTACACCTTC.

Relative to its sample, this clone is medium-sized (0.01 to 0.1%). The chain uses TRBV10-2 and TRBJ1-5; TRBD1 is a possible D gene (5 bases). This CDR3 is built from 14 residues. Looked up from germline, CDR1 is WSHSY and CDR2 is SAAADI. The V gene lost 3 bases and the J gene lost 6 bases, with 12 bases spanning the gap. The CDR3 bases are TGCGCCAGCAGTGATGGGGCGGGGGTTCAGCCCCAGCATTTT. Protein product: CASSDGAGVQPQHF.

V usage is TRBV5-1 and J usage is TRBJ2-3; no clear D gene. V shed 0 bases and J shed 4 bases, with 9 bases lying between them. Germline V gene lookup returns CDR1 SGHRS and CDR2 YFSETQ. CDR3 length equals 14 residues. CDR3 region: CASSLEVQSDTQYF. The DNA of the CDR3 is TGCGCCAGCAGCTTGGAGGTGCAGTCAGATACGCAGTATTTT.

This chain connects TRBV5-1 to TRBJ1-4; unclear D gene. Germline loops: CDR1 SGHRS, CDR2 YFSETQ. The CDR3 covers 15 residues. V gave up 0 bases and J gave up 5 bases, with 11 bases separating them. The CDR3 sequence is CASSLAVPRNEKLFF. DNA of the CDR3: TGCGCCAGCAGCTTGGCAGTACCTCGGAATGAAAAACTGTTTTTT.

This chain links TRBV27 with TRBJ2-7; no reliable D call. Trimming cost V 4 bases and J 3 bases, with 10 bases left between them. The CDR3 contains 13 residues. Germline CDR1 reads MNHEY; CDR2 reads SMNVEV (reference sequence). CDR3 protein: CASSSATGYEQYF. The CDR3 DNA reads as TGTGCCAGCAGTTCCGCAACGGGCTACGAGCAGTACTTC.

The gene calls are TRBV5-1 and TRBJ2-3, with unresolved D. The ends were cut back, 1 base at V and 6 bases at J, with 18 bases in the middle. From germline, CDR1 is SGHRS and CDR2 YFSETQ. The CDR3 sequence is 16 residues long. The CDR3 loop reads CASSLSSLPTADTQYF. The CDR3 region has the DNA TGCGCCAGCAGCTTGAGTTCTCTTCCTACGGCGGATACGCAGTATTTT.

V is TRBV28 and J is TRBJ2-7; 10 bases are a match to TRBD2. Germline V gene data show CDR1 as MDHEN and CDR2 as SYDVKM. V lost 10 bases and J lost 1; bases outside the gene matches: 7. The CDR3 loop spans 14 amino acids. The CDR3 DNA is TGTGCCACCGAACTAGCGGGGCCTTCCTACGAGCAGTACTTC. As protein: CATELAGPSYEQYF.

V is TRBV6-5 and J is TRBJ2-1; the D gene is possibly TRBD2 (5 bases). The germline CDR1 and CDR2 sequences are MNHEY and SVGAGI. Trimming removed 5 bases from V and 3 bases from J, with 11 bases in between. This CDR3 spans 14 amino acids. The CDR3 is CASSAASFYNEQFF. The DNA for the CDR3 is TGTGCCAGCAGTGCCGCTAGCTTCTACAATGAGCAGTTCTTC.

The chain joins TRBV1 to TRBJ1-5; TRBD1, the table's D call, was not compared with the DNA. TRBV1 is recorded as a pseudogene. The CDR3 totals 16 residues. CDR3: CTSSRTGGGGNQPQHF. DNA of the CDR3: TGCACCAGCAGCCGGACAGGGGGAGGTGGCAATCAGCCCCAGCATTTT.

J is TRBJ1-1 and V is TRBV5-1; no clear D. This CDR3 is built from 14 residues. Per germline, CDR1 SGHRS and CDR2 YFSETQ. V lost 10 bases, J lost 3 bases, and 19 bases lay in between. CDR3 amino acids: CAARREIQDTEAFF. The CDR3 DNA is TGCGCCGCTAGGAGGGAAATTCAGGACACTGAAGCTTTCTTT.

CDR3 DNA sequence: TGTGCCAGCAGCCAATTGACCGGGACAGGCTCTGGAAACACCATATATTTT. As protein: CASSQLTGTGSGNTIYF. The chain recombines TRBV16 with TRBJ1-3, with TRBD1 identical over 8 bases. The trim removed 1 base at V and 0 bases at J, leaving 5 bases unmatched. Germline V lookup: CDR1 KGHSY, CDR2 FQNENV. This CDR3 is 17 amino acids long. The variable domain in full, completed from reference TRBV16 and TRBJ1-3, reads GEEVAQTPKHLVRGEGQKAKLYCAPIKGHSYVFWYQQVLKNEFKFLISFQNENVFDETGMPKERFSAKCLPNSPCSLEIQATKLEDSAVYFCASSQLTGTGSGNTIYFGEGSWLTVV.

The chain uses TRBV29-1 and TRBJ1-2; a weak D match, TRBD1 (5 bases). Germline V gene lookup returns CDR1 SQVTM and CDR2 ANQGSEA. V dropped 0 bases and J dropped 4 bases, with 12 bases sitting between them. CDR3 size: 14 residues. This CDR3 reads CSVEEGRGSYGYTF. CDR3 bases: TGCAGCGTTGAAGAGGGGCGGGGGAGCTATGGCTACACCTTC.

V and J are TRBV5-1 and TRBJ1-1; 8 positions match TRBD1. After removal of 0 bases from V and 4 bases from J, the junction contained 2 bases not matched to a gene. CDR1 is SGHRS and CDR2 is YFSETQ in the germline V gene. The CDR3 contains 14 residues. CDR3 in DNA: TGCGCCAGCAGCTTGGGACAGGGGCTCACTGAAGCTTTCTTT. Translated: CASSLGQGLTEAFF.

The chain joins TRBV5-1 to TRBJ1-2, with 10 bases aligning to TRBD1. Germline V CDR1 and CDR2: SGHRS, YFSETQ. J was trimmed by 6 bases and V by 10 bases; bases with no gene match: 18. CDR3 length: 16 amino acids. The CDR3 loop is CAAGPGQGPLGDGYTF. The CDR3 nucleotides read TGCGCCGCGGGGCCGGGACAGGGGCCACTAGGCGATGGCTACACCTTC.

CDR3 nucleotides: TGTGCCAGCAGCTCCAGGGGTTCTAATGAAAAACTGTTTTTT. Amino acids: CASSSRGSNEKLFF. V gene TRBV7-9 combines with J gene TRBJ1-4, with D tentatively TRBD1 (6 bases). The CDR3 length is 14 residues. Germline CDR1 and CDR2: SEHNR and FQNEAQ (reference sequence). V lost 4 bases to trimming and J lost 3 bases, with 9 bases between them.

CDR3 nucleotides: TGTGCCAGCAGCTTGTCGATAGGACAGTCTCTCGGCTACACCTTC. Protein product: CASSLSIGQSLGYTF. The rearrangement joins TRBV11-2 to TRBJ1-2; a weak D match, TRBD1 (6 bases). The CDR3 contains 15 residues. CDR1 is SGHAT and CDR2 is FQNNGV in the germline V gene. Trimming took off 3 bases at V and 8 bases at J, with 19 bases between the two ends.

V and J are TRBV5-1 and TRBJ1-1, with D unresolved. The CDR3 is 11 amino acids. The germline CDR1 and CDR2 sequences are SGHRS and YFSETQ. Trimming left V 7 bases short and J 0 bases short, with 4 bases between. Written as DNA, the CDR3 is TGCGCCAGCGGGGTGAACACTGAAGCTTTCTTT. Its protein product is CASGVNTEAFF.

CDR3 coding DNA: TGTGCCAGCAGCGCGGGGGGCTATCAGCCCCAGCATTTT. This encodes CASSAGGYQPQHF. J is TRBJ1-5 and V is TRBV2; D possibly corresponds to TRBD1 (6 bases). Germline values: CDR1 SNHLY, CDR2 FYNNEI. With 6 bases removed from V and 5 bases from J, the gap between germline ends came to 11 bases. The CDR3 totals 13 residues.